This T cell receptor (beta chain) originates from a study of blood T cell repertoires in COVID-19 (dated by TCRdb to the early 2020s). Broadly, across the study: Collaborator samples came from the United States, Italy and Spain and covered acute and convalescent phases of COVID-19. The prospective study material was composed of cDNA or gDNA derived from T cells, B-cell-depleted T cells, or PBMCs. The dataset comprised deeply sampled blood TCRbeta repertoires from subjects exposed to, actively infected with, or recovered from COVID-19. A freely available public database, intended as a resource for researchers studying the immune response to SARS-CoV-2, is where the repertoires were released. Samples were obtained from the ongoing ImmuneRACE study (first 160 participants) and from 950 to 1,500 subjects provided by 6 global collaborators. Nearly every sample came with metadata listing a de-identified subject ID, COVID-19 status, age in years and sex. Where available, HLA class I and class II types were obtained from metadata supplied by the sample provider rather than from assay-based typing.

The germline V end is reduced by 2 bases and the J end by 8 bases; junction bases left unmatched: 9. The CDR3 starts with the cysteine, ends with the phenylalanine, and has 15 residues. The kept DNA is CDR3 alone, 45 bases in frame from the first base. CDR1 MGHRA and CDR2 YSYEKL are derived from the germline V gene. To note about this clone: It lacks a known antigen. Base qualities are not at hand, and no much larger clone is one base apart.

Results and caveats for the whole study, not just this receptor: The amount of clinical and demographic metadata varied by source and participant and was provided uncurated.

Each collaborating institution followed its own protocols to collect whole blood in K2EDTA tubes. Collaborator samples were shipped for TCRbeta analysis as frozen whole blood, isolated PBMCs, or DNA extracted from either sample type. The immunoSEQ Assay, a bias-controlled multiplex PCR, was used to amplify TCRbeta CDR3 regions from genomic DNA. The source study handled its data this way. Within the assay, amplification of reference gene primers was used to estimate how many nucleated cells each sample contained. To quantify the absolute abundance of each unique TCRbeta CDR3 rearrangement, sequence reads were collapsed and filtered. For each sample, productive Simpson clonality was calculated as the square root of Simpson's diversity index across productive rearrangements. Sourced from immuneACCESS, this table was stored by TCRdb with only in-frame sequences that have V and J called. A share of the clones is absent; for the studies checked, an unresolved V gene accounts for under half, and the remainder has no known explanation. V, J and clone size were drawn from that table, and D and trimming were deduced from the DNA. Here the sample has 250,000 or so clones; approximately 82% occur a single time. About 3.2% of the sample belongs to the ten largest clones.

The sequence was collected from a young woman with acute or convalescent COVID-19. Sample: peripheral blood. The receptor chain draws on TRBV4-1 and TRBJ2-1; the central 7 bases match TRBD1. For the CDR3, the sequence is CASSQLDRFGDEQFF. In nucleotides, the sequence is TGCGCCAGCAGCCAACTGGACAGGTTTGGCGATGAGCAGTTCTTC.